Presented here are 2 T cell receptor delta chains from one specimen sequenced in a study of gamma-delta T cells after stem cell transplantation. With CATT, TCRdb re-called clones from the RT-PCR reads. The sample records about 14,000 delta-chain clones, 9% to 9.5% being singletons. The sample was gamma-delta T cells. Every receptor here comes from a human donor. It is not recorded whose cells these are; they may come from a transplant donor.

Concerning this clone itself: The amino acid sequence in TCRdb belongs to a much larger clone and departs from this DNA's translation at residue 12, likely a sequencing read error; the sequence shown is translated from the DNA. In DNA, the CDR3 is TGTGCCTGTGACCCTCTACTGGGGGATACGCCCATAGATCCTGTGTACACCGATAAACTCATCTTT. Protein sequence: CACDPLLGDTPIDPVYTDKLIF. The gene calls are TRDV2 and TRDJ1; 13 nucleotides match TRDD3. Germline V gene sequence: CDR1 GEAIGNYY, CDR2 EKD. This CDR3 is built from 22 residues. V shed 3 bases and J 0 bases; nucleotides not matched to a gene: 21.

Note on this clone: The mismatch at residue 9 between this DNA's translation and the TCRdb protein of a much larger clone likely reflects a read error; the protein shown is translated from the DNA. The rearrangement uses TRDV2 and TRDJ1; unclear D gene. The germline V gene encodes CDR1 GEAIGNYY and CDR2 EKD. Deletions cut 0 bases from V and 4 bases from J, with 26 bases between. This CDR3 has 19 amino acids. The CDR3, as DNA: TGTGCCTGTGACACCGTAGAAACGGGACCTCCGCCAACTAACGATAAACTCATCTTT. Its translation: CACDTVETGPPPTNDKLIF.